Shown below are 32 T cell receptor beta chains from a single sample sequenced in a study of blood T cell repertoires in COVID-19. TCRdb keeps only in-frame clones here, not all; method: immunoSEQ multiplex PCR. The sample contains some 70,000 clones, 88% of which appear only once. Sequences were obtained from peripheral blood. The receptors derive from a woman aged 60-75 years with COVID-19, enrolled during active disease.

A single count supports this clone. The chain combines TRBV6-5 with TRBJ1-5, with D possibly being TRBD1 (6 bases). Germline V gene data show CDR1 as MNHEY and CDR2 as SVGAGI. The length of the CDR3 is 15 residues. V was clipped by 2 bases and J by 6 bases, with 14 bases between them. This CDR3 is CASSYVAGEGQPQHF. CDR3 bases: TGTGCCAGCAGTTACGTGGCAGGGGAAGGTCAGCCCCAGCATTTT.

The chain links TRBV29-1 to TRBJ1-5; no clear D gene. V dropped 4 bases and J dropped 5 bases, with 9 bases sitting between them. Germline CDR1 is SQVTM and CDR2 is ANQGSEA. The CDR3 contains 12 residues. Written as DNA, the CDR3 is TGCAGCGTTGGAACCGACTATCAGCCCCAGCATTTT. The encoded protein is CSVGTDYQPQHF.

This rearrangement joins TRBV3-1 (or the pseudogene TRBV3-2) to TRBJ2-7, with a possible D match to TRBD1 (6 bases). Germline V gene sequence: CDR1 LGHDT, CDR2 YNNKEL (reference sequence). V lost 1 base, J lost 5 bases, and 15 bases lay in between. This CDR3 has 15 residues. The CDR3 DNA sequence: TGTGCCAGCAGCCAAGTCGGGACGACAGGCCACGAGCAGTACTTC. This encodes CASSQVGTTGHEQYF.

V is TRBV27 and J is TRBJ2-5; maybe TRBD2 (6 bases). CDR1 and CDR2 (germline): MNHEY, SMNVEV (reference sequence). V lost 11 bases and J 0 bases, leaving 13 bases between the germline ends. The CDR3 is 13 amino acids. This chain's CDR3 is CAGAASDQETQYF. The CDR3 bases are TGTGCCGGCGCGGCTAGCGACCAAGAGACCCAGTACTTC.

The chain uses TRBV28 and TRBJ1-3; TRBD1 might be the D (6 bases). Germline CDR1 is MDHEN and CDR2 is SYDVKM. V was cut by 4 bases and J by 0 bases, with 34 bases left in between. The CDR3 totals 23 residues. CDR3 protein: CASSSSLGTSLQTGYYSGNTIYF. The CDR3 DNA is TGTGCCAGCAGTTCCTCCCTCGGGACCTCGCTTCAGACAGGATACTACTCTGGAAACACCATATATTTT.

This chain connects TRBV28 to TRBJ1-2, with TRBD1 as a possible D gene (6 bases). CDR1 is MDHEN and CDR2 is SYDVKM in the germline V gene. V was trimmed by 6 bases and J by 5 bases, leaving 16 bases between them. The CDR3 has 14 residues. The CDR3 sequence is CASSIDRIPYGYTF. The DNA for the CDR3 is TGTGCCAGCAGCATCGACAGGATCCCGTATGGCTACACCTTC.

This chain uses TRBV6-6 with TRBJ1-6; no clear D gene. The CDR3 is made up of 15 amino acids. Germline assignment: CDR1 MNHNY and CDR2 SVGAGI (reference sequence). The V and J ends lost 5 bases and 7 bases respectively, with 15 bases between them. CDR3 residues: CASSPRRELNSPLHF. CDR3 DNA sequence: TGTGCCAGCAGTCCACGCCGGGAATTAAATTCACCCCTCCACTTT.

J is TRBJ2-7 and V is TRBV11-3, with TRBD1 matching over 7 bases. With 2 bases clipped from V and 6 bases from J, the junction kept 4 bases outside the gene matches. Per the germline V gene, CDR1 is SGHNT and CDR2 is YENEEA. CDR3 length equals 13 residues. The CDR3 DNA reads TGTGCCAGCAGCTTAACAGGGGCCGTCGAGCAGTACTTC. It specifies CASSLTGAVEQYF.

The CDR3 loop is CASSHSYEQYF. The CDR3 nucleotides are TGTGCCAGCTCGCACTCTTACGAGCAGTACTTC. This sequence joins TRBV18 and TRBJ2-7; D gene ambiguous. Trimming left V 6 bases short and J 4 bases short, with 7 bases between. There are 11 residues in the CDR3. Germline lookup yields CDR1 KGHSH and CDR2 LQKENI.

This chain joins TRBV7-9 and TRBJ2-7, with 13 positions matching TRBD2. The germline CDR1 and CDR2 sequences are SEHNR and FQNEAQ (reference sequence). After removal of 0 bases from V and 7 bases from J, the junction contained 0 bases not matched to a gene. This CDR3 has 14 residues. The CDR3 nucleotides are TGTGCCAGCAGCTTAGCGGGACTAGCGGGGGAGCAGTACTTC. This codes for CASSLAGLAGEQYF.

The chain couples TRBV6-4 to TRBJ1-6; D is perhaps TRBD1 (5 bases). Trimming took off 5 bases at V and 10 bases at J, with 12 bases between the two ends. Germline V gene sequence: CDR1 MRHNA, CDR2 SNTAGT. This CDR3 contains 13 residues. CDR3 sequence (DNA): TGTGCCAGCAGTAGGCAGGGAGGATCACCCCTCCACTTT. It translates to CASSRQGGSPLHF.

V is TRBV5-1 and J is TRBJ2-7; the D gene is possibly TRBD2 (5 bases). This CDR3 is built from 13 residues. The germline V gene encodes CDR1 SGHRS and CDR2 YFSETQ. The V and J ends lost 4 bases and 6 bases respectively, with 14 bases between them. The CDR3 nucleotides read TGCGCCAGCAGCCCTGGAGGAGCTCGCGAGCAGTACTTC. Protein product: CASSPGGAREQYF.

The CDR3 spells CASSLEGIAALSSYNEQFF. In DNA, the CDR3 is TGTGCCAGCAGCTTAGAGGGGATAGCGGCTTTAAGCTCCTACAATGAGCAGTTCTTC. The gene calls are TRBV7-8 and TRBJ2-1, with a tentative D call TRBD2 (6 bases). Trimming removed 1 base at V and 0 bases at J, with 19 bases between. Germline V gene lookup returns CDR1 SGHVS and CDR2 FQNEAQ. The length of the CDR3 is 19 residues.

This clone was counted once. V and J are TRBV4-1 and TRBJ2-7, with TRBD1 identical over 11 bases. The ends lost 4 bases at V and 2 bases at J; junction bases unmatched: 7. The V gene's germline CDR1 is MGHRA and CDR2 YSYEKL. CDR3 length: 16 amino acids. Here the CDR3 reads CASSPLLGQGAYEQYF. CDR3 in DNA: TGCGCCAGCAGCCCGCTACTGGGACAGGGGGCCTACGAGCAGTACTTC.

This clone appeared once. The rearrangement joins TRBV29-1 to TRBJ2-3; D possibly corresponds to TRBD2 (6 bases). The CDR3 is 13 amino acids. Germline values: CDR1 SQVTM, CDR2 ANQGSEA. The V end lost 7 bases, the J end lost 5 bases, and 16 bases lay between the germline ends. CDR3 bases: TGCAGCGACCTACTAGCCTGGGGAGATACGCAGTATTTT. It encodes CSDLLAWGDTQYF.

The chain couples TRBV6-2 or TRBV6-3 to TRBJ1-5; D perhaps matches TRBD1 (5 bases). Germline CDR1 MNHEY, CDR2 SVGEGT. Trimming left V 0 bases short and J 4 bases short, with 7 bases between. The CDR3 extends over 14 amino acids. Here the CDR3 reads CASSYSGDNQPQHF. The CDR3 DNA reads as TGTGCCAGCAGTTACTCAGGGGATAATCAGCCCCAGCATTTT.

The chain joins TRBV19 to TRBJ2-3; 8 nucleotides agree with TRBD2. The germline V gene has CDR1 LNHDA and CDR2 SQIVND (reference sequence). V shed 1 base and J 5 bases; nucleotides not matched to a gene: 2. CDR3 length equals 14 residues. The CDR3 DNA is TGTGCCAGTAGTATAGCGGGGGGGCAAGATACGCAGTATTTT. Translating it yields CASSIAGGQDTQYF.

The V call is TRBV27, the J call TRBJ2-1; D remains unclear. Germline V gene lookup returns CDR1 MNHEY and CDR2 SMNVEV (reference sequence). The CDR3 is 17 amino acids. The V gene lost 6 bases and the J gene lost 0 bases, with 18 bases spanning the gap. The CDR3 loop is CASSSRRPLVSYNEQFF. The CDR3 DNA sequence: TGTGCCAGCAGCTCACGGCGGCCACTCGTCTCCTACAATGAGCAGTTCTTC.

The chain carries TRBV7-9 and TRBJ1-4; 9 bases fit TRBD1. From germline, CDR1 is SEHNR and CDR2 FQNEAQ (reference sequence). This CDR3 contains 14 residues. The trim removed 1 base at V and 7 bases at J, leaving 1 base unmatched. CDR3 coding DNA: TGTGCCAGCAGCTTAGGGACAGGGGTTGAAAAACTGTTTTTT. This encodes CASSLGTGVEKLFF.

The chain joins TRBV5-6 to TRBJ2-2; TRBD2 aligns across 8 bases. This CDR3 comprises 16 residues. Trimming cost V 0 bases and J 4 bases; bases outside gene matches: 5. Germline CDR1 and CDR2: SGHDT and YYEEEE. CDR3: CASSLGLAGSTGELFF. The CDR3 DNA reads as TGTGCCAGCAGCTTGGGGTTAGCGGGGAGCACCGGGGAGCTGTTTTTT.

This clone was counted once. The chain recombines TRBV7-9 with TRBJ2-1, with D perhaps matching TRBD2 (5 bases). There are 14 residues in the CDR3. In germline, CDR1 is SEHNR, CDR2 FQNEAQ (reference sequence). V was pared by 2 bases and J by 1 base, with 6 bases between. This CDR3 reads CASSLSGSYNEQFF. DNA of the CDR3: TGTGCCAGCAGCTTAAGCGGATCCTACAATGAGCAGTTCTTC.

The chain employs TRBV7-6 and TRBJ2-5; tentatively, D is TRBD2 (5 bases). CDR3 length equals 14 residues. V lost 3 bases and J lost 5, with 13 bases in between. CDR1 and CDR2 (germline): SGHVS, FNYEAQ. The DNA of the CDR3 is TGTGCCAGCAGCTTTAATATCGAGCGGGAGACCCAGTACTTC. Residues: CASSFNIERETQYF.

V is TRBV4-3 and J is TRBJ1-6; maybe TRBD1 (6 bases). V shed 0 bases and J shed 6 bases, with 9 bases lying between them. Germline loops: CDR1 LGHNA, CDR2 YSLEER. The CDR3 runs 15 residues. The CDR3 loop is CASSQDLQGNSPLHF. CDR3 nucleotide sequence: TGCGCCAGCAGCCAAGACTTACAGGGTAATTCACCCCTCCACTTT.

The chain combines TRBV7-2 with TRBJ1-1, with TRBD1 matching over 12 bases. This CDR3 is built from 15 residues. J lost 3 bases, V lost 5 bases, and 4 bases had no gene match. Germline values: CDR1 SGHTA, CDR2 FQGNSA. CDR3 DNA: TGTGCCAGCAGCCTGGGACAGGGGGCGTACACTGAAGCTTTCTTT. Amino acids: CASSLGQGAYTEAFF.

The V call is TRBV4-1, the J call TRBJ2-1; D remains ambiguous. The CDR3 spans 12 residues. V lost 4 bases, J lost 8 bases, and 9 bases lay in between. The germline V gene encodes CDR1 MGHRA and CDR2 YSYEKL. CDR3 residues: CASSLTSHEQFF. The CDR3 DNA reads TGCGCCAGCAGCCTTACATCCCATGAGCAGTTCTTC.

This clone was detected only a few times. The rearrangement uses TRBV15 and TRBJ2-7; tentative D call: TRBD2 (6 bases). The CDR3 runs 16 residues. Germline-derived CDR1 and CDR2 are LNHNV and YYDKDF (reference sequence). The V gene lost 0 bases and the J gene lost 4 bases, with 16 bases spanning the gap. CDR3 protein: CATSRDLASVFYEQYF. CDR3 nucleotide sequence: TGTGCCACCAGCAGAGATCTCGCTAGCGTATTTTACGAGCAGTACTTC.

This clone appeared a few times. The V call is TRBV11-2, the J call TRBJ2-7; D is ambiguous. Germline loops: CDR1 SGHAT, CDR2 FQNNGV. Trimming pared 0 bases from V and 3 bases from J, leaving 9 bases between. This CDR3 spans 14 amino acids. The CDR3 region is CASSLDLGYYEQYF. For the CDR3, the DNA is TGTGCCAGCAGCTTAGATCTAGGTTACTACGAGCAGTACTTC.

The chain joins TRBV10-3 to TRBJ2-3; TRBD2 aligns across 8 bases. Germline CDR1 and CDR2: ENHRY and SYGVKD. Trimming cost V 0 bases and J 6 bases; bases outside gene matches: 8. The CDR3 totals 16 residues. This CDR3 reads CAISESLAEGGDTQYF. The CDR3 coding sequence is TGTGCCATCAGTGAGTCACTAGCGGAGGGTGGGGATACGCAGTATTTT.

The chain carries TRBV5-1 and TRBJ2-3, with no clear D. CDR1 is SGHRS and CDR2 is YFSETQ in the germline V gene. The CDR3 spans 13 residues. V lost 4 bases to trimming and J lost 3 bases, with 9 bases between them. The CDR3 sequence: CASSREFTDTQYF. CDR3 nucleotides: TGCGCCAGCAGCCGAGAGTTTACAGATACGCAGTATTTT.

CDR3 DNA sequence: TGCGCCAGCAGCCAAGGGGGGCCAGGGCAGATGAGCTATGGCTACACCTTC. Its protein product is CASSQGGPGQMSYGYTF. V is TRBV4-3 and J is TRBJ1-2; D possibly corresponds to TRBD1 (6 bases). CDR1 is LGHNA and CDR2 is YSLEER in the germline V gene. The ends were cut back, 1 base at V and 4 bases at J, with 19 bases in the middle. CDR3 length: 17 amino acids.

This clone was detected once. The chain uses TRBV2 and TRBJ2-2; D remains unclear. CDR1 SNHLY and CDR2 FYNNEI come from the germline V gene. V gave up 0 bases and J gave up 6 bases, with 11 bases separating them. The CDR3 contains 15 residues. CDR3 region: CASSEATRFPGELFF. In DNA form, the CDR3 reads TGTGCCAGCAGTGAAGCGACGAGGTTTCCCGGGGAGCTGTTTTTT. Based on the CDR3 plus reference TRBV2 and TRBJ2-2, the full variable domain is EPEVTQTPSHQVTQMGQEVILRCVPISNHLYFYWYRQILGQKVEFLVSFYNNEISEKSEIFDDQFSVERPDGSNFTLKIRSTKLEDSAMYFCASSEATRFPGELFFGEGSRLTVL.

This sequence joins TRBV19 and TRBJ2-2; weak D call: TRBD2 (6 bases). The CDR3 consists of 19 residues. Looked up from germline, CDR1 is LNHDA and CDR2 is SQIVND (reference sequence). Trimming pared 5 bases from V and 3 bases from J, leaving 25 bases between. CDR3 region: CASSEDGRGFVGDTGELFF. The DNA of the CDR3 is TGTGCCAGTAGTGAGGACGGGAGAGGCTTCGTGGGCGACACCGGGGAGCTGTTTTTT.